One and the same sample provided the 10 T cell receptor beta chains below, sequenced in a study of cytomegalovirus exposure and HLA in healthy donors. Researchers ran the PCR with 60 Vbeta and 13 Jbeta primers. The assay was immunoSEQ multiplex PCR, and TCRdb's table has in-frame clones only and misses some. The sample includes some 150,000 clones, about four fifths seen only once; the top ten take 6% to 9%. The material sequenced was PBMCs. These receptors were taken from a woman younger than 45 in good health and CMV-seropositive.

This CDR3 reads CASSQEQGFPEAFF. In DNA, the CDR3 is TGCGCCAGCAGCCAAGAACAGGGTTTCCCTGAAGCTTTCTTT. The rearrangement links TRBV4-3 to TRBJ1-1, with a tentative D call TRBD1 (6 bases). The V gene's germline CDR1 is LGHNA and CDR2 YSLEER. Trimming removed 0 bases from V and 6 bases from J, with 11 bases in between. The CDR3 contains 14 residues.

The chain couples TRBV29-1 to TRBJ2-1; no clear D gene. Trimming pared 6 bases from V and 8 bases from J, leaving 17 bases between. Germline V gene data show CDR1 as SQVTM and CDR2 as ANQGSEA. The CDR3 length is 13 residues. The CDR3 DNA reads TGCAGCGTAGCTAGGTATGGTACGCATGAGCAGTTCTTC. Encoded protein: CSVARYGTHEQFF.

V usage is TRBV29-1 and J usage is TRBJ2-3; 7 positions match TRBD1. The CDR3 extends over 11 amino acids. Germline V gene lookup returns CDR1 SQVTM and CDR2 ANQGSEA. Trimming at V came to 7 bases and at J to 6 bases, leaving 4 bases not matched to a gene. The CDR3 sequence is CSANRGDTQYF. The CDR3 nucleotides are TGCAGCGCAAACAGGGGTGATACGCAGTATTTT.

The chain carries TRBV7-8 and TRBJ1-5; D perhaps matches TRBD1 (5 bases). The length of the CDR3 is 13 residues. Deletions cut 6 bases from V and 6 bases from J, with 12 bases between. The germline gives CDR1 SGHVS, CDR2 FQNEAQ. CDR3 bases: TGTGCCAGCAGTTTATCCACAGGTCAGCCCCAGCATTTT. It encodes CASSLSTGQPQHF. Based on the CDR3 plus reference TRBV7-8 and TRBJ1-5, the full variable domain is GAGVSQSPRYKVAKRGQDVALRCDPISGHVSLFWYQQALGQGPEFLTYFQNEAQLDKSGLPSDRFFAERPEGSVSTLKIQRTQQEDSAVYLCASSLSTGQPQHFGDGTRLSIL.

The chain employs TRBV10-3 and TRBJ2-7, with 8 bases fitting TRBD2. Germline V lookup: CDR1 ENHRY, CDR2 SYGVKD. J was trimmed by 2 bases and V by 3 bases; bases with no gene match: 9. This CDR3 has 16 amino acids. DNA of the CDR3: TGTGCCATCAGTGACCCCGGGACTAGAGGGACCTACGAGCAGTACTTC. Translating gives CAISDPGTRGTYEQYF.

The CDR3 bases are TGTGCCAGCAGCCAAGATTTAGGGGCGACCTACAATGAGCAGTTCTTC. Residues: CASSQDLGATYNEQFF. The rearrangement uses TRBV4-2 and TRBJ2-1; weak D call: TRBD1 (5 bases). CDR1 LGHNA and CDR2 YNFKEQ come from the germline V gene. This CDR3 has 16 residues. Trimming removed 0 bases from V and 2 bases from J, with 11 bases in between.

This chain uses TRBV5-4 with TRBJ2-2; 10 bases are shared with TRBD2. Germline-derived CDR1 and CDR2 are SGHNT and YYREEE (reference sequence). With V trimmed by 5 bases and J by 7 bases, 8 bases remained unmatched. There are 15 residues in the CDR3. The CDR3 sequence: CASSSGGREDGELFF. The DNA of the CDR3 is TGTGCCAGCAGTAGCGGGGGGAGAGAAGACGGGGAGCTGTTTTTT.

The J gene is TRBJ2-3, the V gene TRBV18; tentative D call: TRBD2 (6 bases). CDR3 length equals 16 residues. Germline lookup yields CDR1 KGHSH and CDR2 LQKENI. V was cut by 2 bases and J by 4 bases, with 16 bases left in between. For the CDR3, the DNA is TGTGCCAGCTCACCAGGGGCGCGACTAGTTGCAGATACGCAGTATTTT. Translated: CASSPGARLVADTQYF.

The chain is built from TRBV28 and TRBJ2-5, with TRBD1 matching over 8 bases. V dropped 10 bases and J dropped 3; count of bases not matched to a gene: 10. Germline assignment: CDR1 MDHEN and CDR2 SYDVKM. This CDR3 is 14 amino acids long. The CDR3 nucleotides are TGTGCCACGACGTACAGGGGGATGGAAGAGACCCAGTACTTC. This codes for CATTYRGMEETQYF.

As regards this clone: At one boundary the junction diverges from the germline segment, which might be a read error. The chain recombines TRBV7-9 with TRBJ2-7, with TRBD1 matching 8 bases. The CDR3 totals 14 residues. Germline V lookup: CDR1 SEHNR, CDR2 FQNEAQ (reference sequence). This chain's CDR3 is CSSSMGQDSYEQYF. CDR3 coding DNA: TGTTCCAGCAGCATGGGACAGGACTCCTACGAGCAGTACTTC.